This entry lists 27 T cell receptor beta chains sequenced from one sample in a study of response to subunit inactivated influenza vaccine. One entry per CDR3 protein, called by TCRdb with MiXCR from the RT-PCR reads. The table includes 550,000 to 600,000 distinct CDR3 sequences, 12% detected once. This sample comprised PBMCs from blood, obtained on the day of vaccination. The receptors derive from a man aged 50 to 60 who received an inactivated influenza vaccine.

This clonotype was picked up a small number of times. This CDR3 is missing its conserved last phenylalanine or tryptophan, likely due to a read error. Because the CDR3's place on the DNA is in doubt, the DNA is left out and the CDR3 is given as listed by TCRdb. The chain has TRBV6-2 or TRBV6-3 and TRBJ2-1; the table's D call, TRBD2, was not checked against the DNA. Germline V lookup: CDR1 MNHEY, CDR2 SVGEGT. The CDR3 length is 12 residues, termini included. The CDR3 loop reads CASSLSGLENLV.

This clonotype was recorded at least ten times. The V and J genes are TRBV24-1 and TRBJ2-2, with TRBD1 matching over 7 bases. The ends lost 3 bases at V and 4 bases at J; junction bases unmatched: 10. CDR1 KGHDR and CDR2 SFDVKD come from the germline V gene. CDR3 length: 17 residues. The CDR3 spells CATSDSYSGQRTGELFF. Written as DNA, the CDR3 is TGTGCCACCAGTGATAGTTACTCGGGACAGCGCACCGGGGAGCTGTTTTTT.

Only a few counts were recorded for this clonotype. The chain's CDR3 is CSARQGGTNTEAFF. The DNA for the CDR3 is TGCAGTGCTAGGCAGGGTGGAACGAACACTGAAGCTTTCTTT. The chain recombines TRBV20-1 with TRBJ1-1, with D perhaps TRBD1 (5 bases). Germline CDR1 DFQATT, CDR2 SNEGSKA (reference sequence). Trimming took 3 bases from V and 1 from J, leaving 12 bases between them. The CDR3 sequence is 14 residues long.

The chain is built from TRBV12-3 or TRBV12-4 and TRBJ1-1; the D is unclear. The CDR3 covers 14 residues. The germline V and J ends were trimmed by 2 bases and 3 bases, with 10 bases remaining between them. The CDR3 sequence is CASSLHSGYTEAFF. The DNA of the CDR3 is TGTGCCAGCAGTTTACATTCCGGGTACACTGAAGCTTTCTTT.

The rearrangement uses TRBV11-1 and TRBJ1-6; D gene unclear. The germline V and J ends were trimmed by 5 bases and 7 bases, with 6 bases remaining between them. The CDR3 runs 12 residues. Germline V gives CDR1 SGHAT, CDR2 FQDESV (reference sequence). Written as DNA, the CDR3 is TGTGCCAGCAGCCTCATCAATTCACCCCTCCACTTT. It yields the protein CASSLINSPLHF.

This clonotype has a count of ten or more. This rearrangement joins TRBV28 to TRBJ1-5; D gene uncertain. The CDR3 consists of 17 residues. V gave up 4 bases and J gave up 3 bases, with 19 bases separating them. Germline V lookup: CDR1 MDHEN, CDR2 SYDVKM. Here the CDR3 DNA reads TGTGCCAGCAGTTCCTCGGCCGCCGGGAGCTACAATCAGCCCCAGCATTTT. Translated, it gives CASSSSAAGSYNQPQHF.

This clonotype was counted ten times or more. The chain has TRBV7-2 and TRBJ2-1; D remains unclear. Looked up from germline, CDR1 is SGHTA and CDR2 is FQGNSA. CDR3 length: 17 amino acids. Between the trimmed V and J ends, which lost 0 bases and 0 bases, there was a span of 12 bases. In nucleotides, the CDR3 is TGTGCCAGCAGCTTAGCAGTAGGGCATAGCTCCTACAATGAGCAGTTCTTC. Protein sequence: CASSLAVGHSSYNEQFF.

The chain combines TRBV12-3 or TRBV12-4 with TRBJ2-3, with D uncertain. The V end was cut by 7 bases, the J end by 2 bases, with 10 bases between. The CDR3 is 13 amino acids. For the CDR3, the DNA is TGTGCCAGCACCCTCCGCAACACAGATACGCAGTATTTT. As protein: CASTLRNTDTQYF.

The chain employs TRBV7-2 and TRBJ2-6; D call uncertain. V was cut by 5 bases and J by 2 bases, with 10 bases left in between. This CDR3 is 15 amino acids long. Germline V CDR1 and CDR2: SGHTA, FQGNSA. The CDR3 nucleotides read TGTGCCAGCAGCACGTTTTGGGCTGGGGCCAACGTCCTGACTTTC. This sequence encodes CASSTFWAGANVLTF.

This clonotype was detected only a few times. The chain employs TRBV5-1 and TRBJ2-2; D possibly corresponds to TRBD1 (6 bases). Trimming left V 4 bases short and J 0 bases short, with 13 bases between. The CDR3 runs to 16 residues. The germline V gene encodes CDR1 SGHRS and CDR2 YFSETQ. CDR3 bases: TGCGCCAGCAGCCTGACGGACAGCGCGAACACCGGGGAGCTGTTTTTT. It codes for CASSLTDSANTGELFF.

The chain couples TRBV6-1 to TRBJ1-5; weak D call: TRBD1 (5 bases). The V gene lost 8 bases and the J gene lost 7 bases, with 18 bases spanning the gap. The CDR3 covers 14 residues. Germline V gene sequence: CDR1 MNHNS, CDR2 SASEGT. The CDR3 region is CASVSAGSIQPQHF. Here the CDR3 DNA reads TGTGCCAGCGTATCGGCAGGGTCCATCCAGCCCCAGCATTTT.

This clonotype was found a few times. The chain joins TRBV30 to TRBJ2-7; TRBD1 or TRBD2 may be the D gene (5 bases each). The CDR3 covers 12 residues. Germline assignment: CDR1 GTSNPN and CDR2 SVGIG (reference sequence). Deletions cut 0 bases from V and 6 bases from J, with 9 bases between. The CDR3 reads CAWSVTGAEQYF. DNA for the CDR3: TGTGCCTGGAGTGTAACCGGGGCCGAGCAGTACTTC.

V is TRBV7-9 and J is TRBJ2-1, with TRBD2 as a possible D gene (5 bases). The V and J ends lost 2 bases and 13 bases respectively, with 12 bases between them. The germline gives CDR1 SEHNR, CDR2 FQNEAQ (reference sequence). The CDR3 runs to 12 residues. CDR3 DNA: TGTGCCAGCAGCTTATTAGGTCGGGGACAGTTCTTC. It codes for CASSLLGRGQFF.

A few counts support this clonotype. CDR3 protein: CASSLDSASYGYTF. CDR3 bases: TGTGCCAGCAGCTTAGACTCAGCTTCCTATGGCTACACCTTC. This chain links TRBV7-9 with TRBJ1-2; D uncertain. Trimming took off 1 base at V and 4 bases at J, with 10 bases between the two ends. The CDR3 runs to 14 residues. Per germline, CDR1 SEHNR and CDR2 FQNEAQ (reference sequence). The whole variable domain, filled in from reference TRBV7-9 and TRBJ1-2, reads DTGVSQNPRHKITKRGQNVTFRCDPISEHNRLYWYRQTLGQGPEFLTYFQNEAQLEKSRLLSDRFSAERPKGSFSTLEIQRTEQGDSAMYLCASSLDSASYGYTFGSGTRLTVV.

This clonotype has only a few counts. The V and J genes are TRBV12-3 or TRBV12-4 and TRBJ2-7; D possibly matches TRBD1 or TRBD2 (5 bases each). Trimming cost V 5 bases and J 11 bases, with 16 bases left between them. The CDR3 has 12 residues. DNA of the CDR3: TGTGCCAGCAGTCAAGGTGGGGGATCGGAGTACTTC. It codes for CASSQGGGSEYF.

The chain couples TRBV7-8 to TRBJ2-1; TRBD2 agrees at 7 bases. The length of the CDR3 is 17 residues. Germline CDR1 is SGHVS and CDR2 is FQNEAQ. Losses at the gene ends were 3 bases for V and 0 bases for J; bases not matched to a gene: 8. Written as DNA, the CDR3 is TGTGCCAGCAGCTTTTCCGCTAGCGGTGGCTCCTACAATGAGCAGTTCTTC. Its protein product is CASSFSASGGSYNEQFF.

The chain is built from TRBV2 and TRBJ2-7, with a possible D match to TRBD1 (6 bases). Germline lookup yields CDR1 SNHLY and CDR2 FYNNEI. Deletions cut 6 bases from V and 2 bases from J, with 20 bases between. The CDR3 is made up of 16 amino acids. The CDR3 spells CASSYLPGQSTYEQYF. The CDR3 DNA is TGTGCCAGCAGCTATTTGCCGGGACAAAGTACCTACGAGCAGTACTTC.

This clonotype was picked up a small number of times. The rearrangement links TRBV20-1 to TRBJ2-1, with D maybe TRBD2 (6 bases). V was clipped by 3 bases and J by 1 base, with 13 bases between them. Germline loops: CDR1 DFQATT, CDR2 SNEGSKA (reference sequence). This CDR3 comprises 15 residues. Here the CDR3 DNA reads TGCAGTGCTAGCGGGGCGGGGCTTTCCTACAATGAGCAGTTCTTC. Protein product: CSASGAGLSYNEQFF.

This clonotype was counted a few times. This rearrangement joins TRBV6-1 to TRBJ2-7, with TRBD2 matching 12 bases. Germline assignment: CDR1 MNHNS and CDR2 SASEGT. This CDR3 region has 14 residues. V trimming: 8 bases; J trimming: 2 bases; junction bases outside the gene matches: 4. The CDR3 here is CASVLAGGAYEQYF. The CDR3 DNA reads as TGTGCCAGCGTCCTAGCGGGAGGGGCCTACGAGCAGTACTTC.

This clonotype has a handful of counts. The chain joins TRBV28 to TRBJ2-7; 7 bases match TRBD2. The CDR3 consists of 15 residues. The ends lost 8 bases at V and 3 bases at J; junction bases unmatched: 13. Germline CDR1 is MDHEN and CDR2 is SYDVKM. CDR3 sequence reads: CASAGVELALYEQYF. CDR3 coding DNA: TGTGCCAGCGCGGGAGTAGAACTAGCTCTCTACGAGCAGTACTTC.

The V gene is TRBV7-9, the J gene TRBJ1-4; 7 bases are shared with TRBD1. There are 16 residues in the CDR3. Germline trimming cut 1 base from V and 3 bases from J; bases unmatched to any gene: 5. CDR1 is SEHNR, CDR2 FQNEAQ, per germline (reference sequence). The chain's CDR3 is CASSLDRGVSNEKLFF. The CDR3 region has the DNA TGTGCCAGCAGCTTAGACAGGGGAGTGTCTAATGAAAAACTGTTTTTT.

This clonotype was seen a handful of times. This chain links TRBV5-6 with TRBJ2-1; 7 nucleotides line up with TRBD2. The junction had 7 bases not matched to a gene; V was cut back by 3 bases and J by 7 bases. The germline V gene has CDR1 SGHDT and CDR2 YYEEEE. The CDR3 runs 14 residues. CDR3 sequence reads: CASSSASGKNEQFF. The DNA for the CDR3 is TGTGCCAGCAGCTCTGCCAGCGGGAAAAATGAGCAGTTCTTC.

The chain combines TRBV20-1 with TRBJ2-1; TRBD2 aligns across 7 bases. The ends lost 0 bases at V and 0 bases at J; junction bases unmatched: 8. The CDR3 contains 17 residues. Looked up from germline, CDR1 is DFQATT and CDR2 is SNEGSKA (reference sequence). The CDR3, as DNA: TGCAGTGCTAGAGATTGGGGGGGTCCCAGCTCCTACAATGAGCAGTTCTTC. It specifies CSARDWGGPSSYNEQFF.

V is TRBV5-1 and J is TRBJ2-3, with D perhaps TRBD1 or TRBD2 (5 bases each). V was trimmed by 0 bases and J by 2 bases, leaving 10 bases between them. The length of the CDR3 is 15 residues. From germline, CDR1 is SGHRS and CDR2 YFSETQ. This chain's CDR3 is CASSLAGTATDTQYF. The CDR3 nucleotides read TGCGCCAGCAGCTTGGCCGGGACCGCCACAGATACGCAGTATTTT.

This chain connects TRBV11-2 to TRBJ1-2; D unclear. The CDR3 sequence is 17 residues long. V dropped 1 base and J dropped 5 bases, with 20 bases sitting between them. CDR1 and CDR2 from the germline V gene are SGHAT and FQNNGV. CDR3 nucleotide sequence: TGTGCCAGCAGCTTAGCAGTGGTTTCCGAGACACATTATGGCTACACCTTC. This codes for CASSLAVVSETHYGYTF.

This clonotype was recorded a few times. The V call is TRBV12-3 or TRBV12-4, the J call TRBJ1-6; the D gene is possibly TRBD1 (5 bases). V lost 4 bases and J lost 4, with 17 bases in between. The CDR3 sequence is 17 residues long. Here the CDR3 reads CASSSIARDGYNSPLHF. Written as DNA, the CDR3 is TGTGCCAGCAGTTCCATTGCCCGGGACGGTTATAATTCACCCCTCCACTTT.

This clonotype was counted between two and nine times. This rearrangement joins TRBV16 to TRBJ2-7; TRBD1 agrees at 8 bases. This CDR3 has 15 residues. Unmatched junction bases numbered 11, after V lost 4 bases and J lost 6 bases. Germline loops: CDR1 KGHSY, CDR2 FQNENV. The CDR3 sequence is CASSRPGQVYREQYF. For the CDR3, the DNA is TGTGCCAGCAGCCGGCCGGGACAGGTGTATCGCGAGCAGTACTTC. Combining the CDR3 with reference TRBV16 and TRBJ2-7 gives the whole variable domain GEEVAQTPKHLVRGEGQKAKLYCAPIKGHSYVFWYQQVLKNEFKFLISFQNENVFDETGMPKERFSAKCLPNSPCSLEIQATKLEDSAVYFCASSRPGQVYREQYFGPGTRLTVT.